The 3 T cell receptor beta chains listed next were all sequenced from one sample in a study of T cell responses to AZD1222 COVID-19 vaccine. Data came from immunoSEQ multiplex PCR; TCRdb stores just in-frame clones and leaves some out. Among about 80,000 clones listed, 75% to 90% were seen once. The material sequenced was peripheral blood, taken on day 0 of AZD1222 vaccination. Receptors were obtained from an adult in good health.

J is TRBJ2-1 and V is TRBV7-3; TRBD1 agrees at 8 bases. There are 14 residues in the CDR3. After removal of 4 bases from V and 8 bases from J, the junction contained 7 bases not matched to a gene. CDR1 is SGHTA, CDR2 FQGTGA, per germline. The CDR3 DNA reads TGTGCCAGCAGCTCTCACAGGGGGTTGGATGAGCAGTTCTTC. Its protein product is CASSSHRGLDEQFF.

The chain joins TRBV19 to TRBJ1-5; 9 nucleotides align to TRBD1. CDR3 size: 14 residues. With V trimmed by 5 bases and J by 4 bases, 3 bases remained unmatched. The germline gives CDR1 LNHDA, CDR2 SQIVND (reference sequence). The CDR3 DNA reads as TGTGCCAGTAGTCGAGACAGGGGGAATCAGCCCCAGCATTTT. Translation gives CASSRDRGNQPQHF.

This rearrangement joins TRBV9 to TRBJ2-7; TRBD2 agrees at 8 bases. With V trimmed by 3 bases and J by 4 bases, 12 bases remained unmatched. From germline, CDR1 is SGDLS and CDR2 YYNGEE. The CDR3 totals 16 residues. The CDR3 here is CASSEGVGGRIYEQYF. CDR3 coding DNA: TGTGCCAGCAGCGAAGGTGTTGGCGGGAGGATATACGAGCAGTACTTC.